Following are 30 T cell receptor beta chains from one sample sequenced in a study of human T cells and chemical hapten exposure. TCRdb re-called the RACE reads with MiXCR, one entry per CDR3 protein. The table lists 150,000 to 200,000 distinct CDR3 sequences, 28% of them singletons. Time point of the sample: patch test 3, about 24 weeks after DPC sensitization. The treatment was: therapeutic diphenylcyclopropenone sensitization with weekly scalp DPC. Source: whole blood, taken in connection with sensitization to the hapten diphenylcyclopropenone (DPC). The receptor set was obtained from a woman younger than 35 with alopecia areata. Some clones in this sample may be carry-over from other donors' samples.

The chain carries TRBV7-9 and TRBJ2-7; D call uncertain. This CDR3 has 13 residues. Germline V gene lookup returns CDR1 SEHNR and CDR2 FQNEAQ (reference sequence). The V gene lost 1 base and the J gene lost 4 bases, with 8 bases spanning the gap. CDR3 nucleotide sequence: TGTGCCAGCAGCTTAGTGGCCCAGTACGAGCAGTACTTC. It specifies CASSLVAQYEQYF. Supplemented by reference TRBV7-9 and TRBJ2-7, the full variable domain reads DTGVSQNPRHKITKRGQNVTFRCDPISEHNRLYWYRQTLGQGPEFLTYFQNEAQLEKSRLLSDRFSAERPKGSFSTLEIQRTEQGDSAMYLCASSLVAQYEQYFGPGTRLTVT.

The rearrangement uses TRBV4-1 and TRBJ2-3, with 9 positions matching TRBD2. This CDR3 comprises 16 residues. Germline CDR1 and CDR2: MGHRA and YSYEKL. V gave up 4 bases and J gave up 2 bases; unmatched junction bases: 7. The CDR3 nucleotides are TGCGCCAGCAGCCCCCTGAGGACTAGCGCCACAGATACGCAGTATTTT. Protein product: CASSPLRTSATDTQYF.

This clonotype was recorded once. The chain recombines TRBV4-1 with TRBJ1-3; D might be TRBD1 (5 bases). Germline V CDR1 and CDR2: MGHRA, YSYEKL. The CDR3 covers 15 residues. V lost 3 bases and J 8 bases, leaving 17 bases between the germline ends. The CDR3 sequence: CASSQDGSGGDTIYF. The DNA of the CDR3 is TGCGCCAGCAGCCAGGATGGAAGCGGGGGGGACACCATATATTTT.

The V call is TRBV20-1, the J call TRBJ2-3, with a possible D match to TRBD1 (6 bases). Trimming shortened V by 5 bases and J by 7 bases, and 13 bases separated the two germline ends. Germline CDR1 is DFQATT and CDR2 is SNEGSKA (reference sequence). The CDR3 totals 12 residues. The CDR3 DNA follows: TGCAGTGCTGAGACAGGAGACTATACGCAGTATTTT. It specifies CSAETGDYTQYF.

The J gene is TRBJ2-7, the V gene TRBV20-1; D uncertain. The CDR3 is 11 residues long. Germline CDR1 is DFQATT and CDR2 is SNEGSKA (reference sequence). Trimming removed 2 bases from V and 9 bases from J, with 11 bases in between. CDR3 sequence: CSARLVGVQYF. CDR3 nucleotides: TGCAGTGCTAGACTTGTAGGCGTGCAGTACTTC.

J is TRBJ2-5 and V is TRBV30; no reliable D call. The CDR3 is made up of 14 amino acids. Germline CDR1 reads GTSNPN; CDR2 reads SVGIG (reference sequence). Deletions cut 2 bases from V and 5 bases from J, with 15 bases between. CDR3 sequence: CAWSWSAPGETQYF. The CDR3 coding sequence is TGTGCCTGGAGTTGGTCGGCGCCCGGGGAGACCCAGTACTTC.

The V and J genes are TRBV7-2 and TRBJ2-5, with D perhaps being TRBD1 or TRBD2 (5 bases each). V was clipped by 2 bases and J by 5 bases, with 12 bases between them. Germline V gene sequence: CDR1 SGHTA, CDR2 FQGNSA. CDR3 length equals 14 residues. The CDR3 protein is CASSLFGAAETQYF. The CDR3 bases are TGTGCCAGCAGCTTATTCGGGGCGGCGGAGACCCAGTACTTC.

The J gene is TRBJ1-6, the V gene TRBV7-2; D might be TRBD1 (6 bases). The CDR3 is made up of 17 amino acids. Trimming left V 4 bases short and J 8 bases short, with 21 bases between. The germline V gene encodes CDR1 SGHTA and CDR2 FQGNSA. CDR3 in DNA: TGTGCCAGCAGCTATGGTGGGGGCCATAATGCCTATTCACCCCTCCACTTT. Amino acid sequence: CASSYGGGHNAYSPLHF.

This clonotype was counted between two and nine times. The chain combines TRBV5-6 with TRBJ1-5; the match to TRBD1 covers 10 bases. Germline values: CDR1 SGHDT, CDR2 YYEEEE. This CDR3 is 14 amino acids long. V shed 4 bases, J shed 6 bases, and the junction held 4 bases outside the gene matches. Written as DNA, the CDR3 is TGTGCCAGCAGCAACCGGGACAGGGGTCAGCCCCAGCATTTT. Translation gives CASSNRDRGQPQHF.

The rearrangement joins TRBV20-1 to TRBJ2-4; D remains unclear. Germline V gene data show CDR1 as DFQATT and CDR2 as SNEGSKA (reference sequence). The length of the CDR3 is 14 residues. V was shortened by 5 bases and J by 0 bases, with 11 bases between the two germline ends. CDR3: CSAGIGLAKNIQYF. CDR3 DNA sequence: TGCAGTGCTGGCATTGGCCTAGCCAAAAACATTCAGTACTTC.

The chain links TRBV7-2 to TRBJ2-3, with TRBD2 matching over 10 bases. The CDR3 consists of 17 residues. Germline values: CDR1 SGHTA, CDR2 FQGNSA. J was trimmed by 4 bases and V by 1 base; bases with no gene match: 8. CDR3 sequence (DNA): TGTGCCAGCAGCTTAGTTCGGCTAGCGGGAGCTCCAGATACGCAGTATTTT. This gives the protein CASSLVRLAGAPDTQYF. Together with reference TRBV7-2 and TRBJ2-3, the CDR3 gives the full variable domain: GAGVSQSPSNKVTEKGKDVELRCDPISGHTALYWYRQSLGQGLEFLIYFQGNSAPDKSGLPSDRFSAERTGGSVSTLTIQRTQQEDSAVYLCASSLVRLAGAPDTQYFGPGTRLTVL.

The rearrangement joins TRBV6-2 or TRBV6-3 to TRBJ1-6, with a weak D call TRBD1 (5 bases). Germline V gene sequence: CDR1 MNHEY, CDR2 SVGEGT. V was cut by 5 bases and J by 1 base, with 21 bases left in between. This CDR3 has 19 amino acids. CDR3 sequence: CASSPGQLGPESYNSPLHF. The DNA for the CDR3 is TGTGCCAGCAGTCCCGGCCAATTGGGACCTGAATCCTATAATTCACCCCTCCACTTT.

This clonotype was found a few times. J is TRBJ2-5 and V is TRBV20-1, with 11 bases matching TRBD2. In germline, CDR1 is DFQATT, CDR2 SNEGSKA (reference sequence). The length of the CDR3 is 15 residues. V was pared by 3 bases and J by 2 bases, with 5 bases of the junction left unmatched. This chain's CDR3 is CSARSSGGLQETQYF. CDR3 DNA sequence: TGCAGTGCTAGGTCTAGCGGGGGGCTTCAAGAGACCCAGTACTTC.

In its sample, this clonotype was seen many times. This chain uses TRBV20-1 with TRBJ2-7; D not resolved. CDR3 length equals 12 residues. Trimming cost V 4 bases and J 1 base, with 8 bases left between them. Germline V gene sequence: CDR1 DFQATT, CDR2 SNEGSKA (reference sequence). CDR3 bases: TGCAGTGCTATAGCCGGGTCCTACGAGCAGTACTTC. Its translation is CSAIAGSYEQYF.

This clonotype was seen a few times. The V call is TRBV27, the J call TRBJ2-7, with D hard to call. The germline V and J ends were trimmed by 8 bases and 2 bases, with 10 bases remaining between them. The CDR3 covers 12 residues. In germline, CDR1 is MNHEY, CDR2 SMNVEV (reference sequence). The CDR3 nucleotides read TGTGCCAGCGTGGGTCAGACCTACGAGCAGTACTTC. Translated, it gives CASVGQTYEQYF.

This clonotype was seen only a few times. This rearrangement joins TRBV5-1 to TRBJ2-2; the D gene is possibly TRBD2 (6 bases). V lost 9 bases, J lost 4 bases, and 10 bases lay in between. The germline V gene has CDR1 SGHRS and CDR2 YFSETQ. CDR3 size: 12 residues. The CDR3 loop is CAIGLTTGELFF. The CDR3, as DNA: TGCGCCATCGGACTAACCACCGGGGAGCTGTTTTTT.

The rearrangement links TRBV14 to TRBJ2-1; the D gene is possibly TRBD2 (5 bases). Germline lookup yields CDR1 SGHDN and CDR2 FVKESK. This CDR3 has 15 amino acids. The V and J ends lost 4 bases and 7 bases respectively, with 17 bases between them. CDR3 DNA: TGTGCCAGCAGCCGTAGGACGGCCGGGGAAAATGAGCAGTTCTTC. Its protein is CASSRRTAGENEQFF.

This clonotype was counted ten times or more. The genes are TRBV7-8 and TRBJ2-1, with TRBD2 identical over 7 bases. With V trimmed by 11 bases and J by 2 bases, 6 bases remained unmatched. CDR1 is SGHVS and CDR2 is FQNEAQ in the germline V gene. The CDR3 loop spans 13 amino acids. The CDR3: CAGGDGTYNEQFF. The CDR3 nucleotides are TGTGCCGGGGGGGACGGGACCTACAATGAGCAGTTCTTC.

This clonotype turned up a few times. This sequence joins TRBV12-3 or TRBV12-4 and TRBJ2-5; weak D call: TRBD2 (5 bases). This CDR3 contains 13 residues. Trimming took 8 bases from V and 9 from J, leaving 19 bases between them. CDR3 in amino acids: CASRSGSVWAQYF. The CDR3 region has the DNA TGTGCCAGCCGGTCGGGGTCCGTATGGGCCCAGTACTTC.

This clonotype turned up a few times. CDR3 nucleotide sequence: TGTGCCAGCGCTACGCCCCCTCTCGAGACCCAGTACTTC. Protein sequence: CASATPPLETQYF. V usage is TRBV6-6 and J usage is TRBJ2-5; D call uncertain. The CDR3 runs 13 residues. Between the trimmed V and J ends, which lost 8 bases and 5 bases, there was a span of 15 bases. CDR1 and CDR2 from the germline V gene are MNHNY and SVGAGI (reference sequence).

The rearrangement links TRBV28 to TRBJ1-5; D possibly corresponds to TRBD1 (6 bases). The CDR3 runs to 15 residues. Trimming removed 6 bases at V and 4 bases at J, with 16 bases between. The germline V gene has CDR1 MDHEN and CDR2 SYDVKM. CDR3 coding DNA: TGTGCCAGCAGCCTCTCCGACAGGAGGAATCAGCCCCAGCATTTT. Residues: CASSLSDRRNQPQHF.

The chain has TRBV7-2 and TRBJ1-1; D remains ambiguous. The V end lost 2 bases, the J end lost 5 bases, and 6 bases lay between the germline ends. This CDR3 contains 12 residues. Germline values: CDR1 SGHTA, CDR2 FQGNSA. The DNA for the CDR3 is TGTGCCAGCAGCTTACATACGACTGAAGCTTTCTTT. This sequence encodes CASSLHTTEAFF.

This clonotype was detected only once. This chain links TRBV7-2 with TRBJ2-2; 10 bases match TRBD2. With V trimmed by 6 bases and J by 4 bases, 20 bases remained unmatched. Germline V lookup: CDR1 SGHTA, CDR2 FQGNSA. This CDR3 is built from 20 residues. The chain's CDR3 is CASSLSGRAGGLSFTGELFF. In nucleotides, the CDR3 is TGTGCCAGCAGTCTAAGCGGGAGGGCCGGAGGGCTAAGTTTCACCGGGGAGCTGTTTTTT.

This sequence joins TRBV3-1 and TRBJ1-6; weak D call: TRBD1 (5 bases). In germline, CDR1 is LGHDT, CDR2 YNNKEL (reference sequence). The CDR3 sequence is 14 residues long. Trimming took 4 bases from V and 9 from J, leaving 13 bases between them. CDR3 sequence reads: CASSLRPQGSPLHF. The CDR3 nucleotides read TGTGCCAGCAGCCTTCGGCCCCAGGGTTCACCCCTCCACTTT.

CDR3 protein: CASTGGLSKNIQYF. CDR3 nucleotides: TGTGCCAGCACGGGTGGGCTTAGCAAAAACATTCAGTACTTC. The J gene is TRBJ2-4, the V gene TRBV6-5; D remains ambiguous. Germline loops: CDR1 MNHEY, CDR2 SVGAGI. This CDR3 has 14 residues. The ends were cut back, 7 bases at V and 3 bases at J, with 13 bases in the middle.

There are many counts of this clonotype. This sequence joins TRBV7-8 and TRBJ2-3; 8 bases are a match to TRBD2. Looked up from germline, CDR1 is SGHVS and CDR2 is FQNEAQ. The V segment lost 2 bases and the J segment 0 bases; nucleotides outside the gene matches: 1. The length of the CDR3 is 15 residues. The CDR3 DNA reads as TGTGCCAGCAGCTTACTAGCGGGTAGCACAGATACGCAGTATTTT. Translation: CASSLLAGSTDTQYF.

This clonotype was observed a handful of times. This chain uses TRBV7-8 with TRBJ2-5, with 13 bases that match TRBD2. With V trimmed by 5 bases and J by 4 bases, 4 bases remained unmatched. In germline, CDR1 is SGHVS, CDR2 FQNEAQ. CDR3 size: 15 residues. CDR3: CASSLGLAGRETQYF. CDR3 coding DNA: TGTGCCAGCAGCCTGGGACTAGCGGGGAGAGAGACCCAGTACTTC.

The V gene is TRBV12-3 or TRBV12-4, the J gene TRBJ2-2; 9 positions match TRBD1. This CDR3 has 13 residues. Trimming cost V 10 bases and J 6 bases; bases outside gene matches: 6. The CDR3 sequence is CAIRNRGPGELFF. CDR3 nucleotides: TGTGCCATCCGAAACAGGGGGCCCGGGGAGCTGTTTTTT.

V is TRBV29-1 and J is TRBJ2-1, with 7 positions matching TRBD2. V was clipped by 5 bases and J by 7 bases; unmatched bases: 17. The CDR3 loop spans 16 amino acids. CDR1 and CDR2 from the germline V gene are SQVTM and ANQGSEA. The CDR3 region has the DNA TGCAGCGTTTGTGATGCCGCCCGGGGGAGGGGTAATGAGCAGTTCTTC. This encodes CSVCDAARGRGNEQFF.

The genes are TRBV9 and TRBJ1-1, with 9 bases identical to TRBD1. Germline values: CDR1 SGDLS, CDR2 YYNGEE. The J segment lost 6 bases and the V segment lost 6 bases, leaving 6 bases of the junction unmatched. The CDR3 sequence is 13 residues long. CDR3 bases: TGTGCCAGCAACACAGGGGGCGAAGCTGAAGCTTTCTTT. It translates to CASNTGGEAEAFF.